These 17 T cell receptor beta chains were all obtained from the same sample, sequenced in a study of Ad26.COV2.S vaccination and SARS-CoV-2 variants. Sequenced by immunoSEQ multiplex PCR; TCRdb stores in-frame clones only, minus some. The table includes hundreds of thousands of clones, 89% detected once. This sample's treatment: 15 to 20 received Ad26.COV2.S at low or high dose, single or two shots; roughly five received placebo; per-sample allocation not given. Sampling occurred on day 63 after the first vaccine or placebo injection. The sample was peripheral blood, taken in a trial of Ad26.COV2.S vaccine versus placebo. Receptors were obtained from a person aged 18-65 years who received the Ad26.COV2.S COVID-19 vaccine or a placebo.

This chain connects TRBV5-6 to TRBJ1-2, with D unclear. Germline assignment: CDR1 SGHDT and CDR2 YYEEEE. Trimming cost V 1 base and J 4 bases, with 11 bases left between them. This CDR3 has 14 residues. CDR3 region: CASSLRPLPYGYTF. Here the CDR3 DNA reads TGTGCCAGCAGCTTGAGGCCGCTCCCCTATGGCTACACCTTC.

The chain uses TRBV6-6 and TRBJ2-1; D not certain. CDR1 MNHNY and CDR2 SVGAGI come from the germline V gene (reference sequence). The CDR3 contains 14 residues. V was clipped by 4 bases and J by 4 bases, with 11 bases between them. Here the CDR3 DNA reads TGTGCCAGCAGTTTAAGGACCATATACAATGAGCAGTTCTTC. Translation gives CASSLRTIYNEQFF.

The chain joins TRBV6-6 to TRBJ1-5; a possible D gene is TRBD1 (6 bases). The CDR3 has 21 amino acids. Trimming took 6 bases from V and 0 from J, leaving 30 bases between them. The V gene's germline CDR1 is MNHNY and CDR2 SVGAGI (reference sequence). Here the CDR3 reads CASSLSPGHQEQSYSNQPQHF. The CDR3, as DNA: TGTGCCAGCAGCCTGTCACCGGGACACCAAGAGCAGAGCTATAGCAATCAGCCCCAGCATTTT.

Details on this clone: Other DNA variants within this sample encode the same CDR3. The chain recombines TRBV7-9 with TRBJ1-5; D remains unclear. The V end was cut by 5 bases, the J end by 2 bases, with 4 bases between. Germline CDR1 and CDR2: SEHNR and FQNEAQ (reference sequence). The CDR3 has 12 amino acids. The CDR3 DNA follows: TGTGCCAGCAGCCGAGGCAATCAGCCCCAGCATTTT. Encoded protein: CASSRGNQPQHF.

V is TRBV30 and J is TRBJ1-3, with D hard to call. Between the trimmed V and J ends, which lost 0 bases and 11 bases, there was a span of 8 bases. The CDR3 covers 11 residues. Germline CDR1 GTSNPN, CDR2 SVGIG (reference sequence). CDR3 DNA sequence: TGTGCCTGGAGTGTAAGGGATTCCATATATTTT. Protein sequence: CAWSVRDSIYF.

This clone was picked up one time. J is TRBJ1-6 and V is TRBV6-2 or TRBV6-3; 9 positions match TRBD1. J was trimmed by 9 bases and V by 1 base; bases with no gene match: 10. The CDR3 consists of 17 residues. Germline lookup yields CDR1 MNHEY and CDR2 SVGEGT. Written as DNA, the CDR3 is TGTGCCAGCAGTTACTTAACCCGGACAGGGGATGGTTCACCCCTCCACTTT. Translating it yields CASSYLTRTGDGSPLHF.

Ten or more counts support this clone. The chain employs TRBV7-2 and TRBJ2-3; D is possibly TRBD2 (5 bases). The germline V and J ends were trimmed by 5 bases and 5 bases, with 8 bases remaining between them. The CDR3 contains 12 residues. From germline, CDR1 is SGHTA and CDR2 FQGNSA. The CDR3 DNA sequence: TGTGCCAGCAGCGTAGGAGGAGATACGCAGTATTTT. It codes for CASSVGGDTQYF.

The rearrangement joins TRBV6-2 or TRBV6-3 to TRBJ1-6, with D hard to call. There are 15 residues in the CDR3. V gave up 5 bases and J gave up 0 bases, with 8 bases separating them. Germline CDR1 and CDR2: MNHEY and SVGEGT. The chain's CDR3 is CASSPGSSYNSPLHF. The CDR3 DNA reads TGTGCCAGCAGTCCGGGAAGCTCCTATAATTCACCCCTCCACTTT.

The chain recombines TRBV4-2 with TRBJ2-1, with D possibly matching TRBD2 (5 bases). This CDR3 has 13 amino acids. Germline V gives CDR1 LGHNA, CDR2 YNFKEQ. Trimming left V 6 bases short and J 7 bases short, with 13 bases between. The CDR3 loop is CASSRERTNEQFF. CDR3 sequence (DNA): TGTGCCAGCAGTAGGGAGAGAACAAATGAGCAGTTCTTC.

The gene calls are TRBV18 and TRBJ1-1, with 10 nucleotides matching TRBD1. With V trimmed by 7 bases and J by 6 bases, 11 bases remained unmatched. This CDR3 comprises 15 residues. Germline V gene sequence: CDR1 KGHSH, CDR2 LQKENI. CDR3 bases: TGTGCCAGCTTTCCCCCGGGACAGGGGTTTTCTGAAGCTTTCTTT. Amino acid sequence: CASFPPGQGFSEAFF.

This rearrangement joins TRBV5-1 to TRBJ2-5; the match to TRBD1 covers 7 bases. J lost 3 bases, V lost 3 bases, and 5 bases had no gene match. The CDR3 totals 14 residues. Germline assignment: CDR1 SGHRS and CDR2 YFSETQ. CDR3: CASSWATGEETQYF. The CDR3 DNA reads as TGCGCCAGCAGCTGGGCTACAGGGGAAGAGACCCAGTACTTC.

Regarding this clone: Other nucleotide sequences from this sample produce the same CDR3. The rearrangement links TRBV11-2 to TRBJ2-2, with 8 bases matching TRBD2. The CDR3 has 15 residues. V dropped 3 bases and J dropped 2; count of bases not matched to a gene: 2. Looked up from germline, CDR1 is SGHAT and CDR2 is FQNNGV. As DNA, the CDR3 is TGTGCCAGCAGCTTTAGCGGGACAAACACCGGGGAGCTGTTTTTT. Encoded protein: CASSFSGTNTGELFF. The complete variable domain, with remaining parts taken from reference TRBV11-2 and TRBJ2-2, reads EAGVAQSPRYKIIEKRQSVAFWCNPISGHATLYWYQQILGQGPKLLIQFQNNGVVDDSQLPKDRFSAERLKGVDSTLKIQPAKLEDSAVYLCASSFSGTNTGELFFGEGSRLTVL.

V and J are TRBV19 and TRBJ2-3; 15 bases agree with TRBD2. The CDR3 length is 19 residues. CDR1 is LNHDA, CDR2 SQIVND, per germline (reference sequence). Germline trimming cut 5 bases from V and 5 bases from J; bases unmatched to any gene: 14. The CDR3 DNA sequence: TGTGCCAGTAGTCTCTCCCCCGGGACTAGCGGGAGGCTGGGAGATACGCAGTATTTT. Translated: CASSLSPGTSGRLGDTQYF.

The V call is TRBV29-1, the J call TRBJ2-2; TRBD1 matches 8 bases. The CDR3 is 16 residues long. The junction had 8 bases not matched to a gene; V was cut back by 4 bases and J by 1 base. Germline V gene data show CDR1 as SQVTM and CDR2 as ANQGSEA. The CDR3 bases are TGCAGCGTTGGGGGGGACAGGACGTTGAACACCGGGGAGCTGTTTTTT. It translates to CSVGGDRTLNTGELFF.

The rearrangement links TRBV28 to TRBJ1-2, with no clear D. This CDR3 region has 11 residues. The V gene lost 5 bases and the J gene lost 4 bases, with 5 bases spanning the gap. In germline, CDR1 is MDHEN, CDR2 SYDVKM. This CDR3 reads CASSPTYGYTF. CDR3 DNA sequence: TGTGCCAGCAGTCCCACCTATGGCTACACCTTC.

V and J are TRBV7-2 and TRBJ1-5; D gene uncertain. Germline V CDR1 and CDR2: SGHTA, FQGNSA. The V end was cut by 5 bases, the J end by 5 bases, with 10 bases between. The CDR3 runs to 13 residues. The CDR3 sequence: CASSPVLDQPQHF. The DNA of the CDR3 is TGTGCCAGCAGCCCCGTCTTGGATCAGCCCCAGCATTTT. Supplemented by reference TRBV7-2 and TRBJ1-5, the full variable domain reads GAGVSQSPSNKVTEKGKDVELRCDPISGHTALYWYRQSLGQGLEFLIYFQGNSAPDKSGLPSDRFSAERTGGSVSTLTIQRTQQEDSAVYLCASSPVLDQPQHFGDGTRLSIL.

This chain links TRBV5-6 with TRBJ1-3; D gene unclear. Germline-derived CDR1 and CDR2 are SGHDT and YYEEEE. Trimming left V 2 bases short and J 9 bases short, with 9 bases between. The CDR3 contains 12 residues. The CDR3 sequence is CASSFEASTIYF. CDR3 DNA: TGTGCCAGCAGCTTCGAGGCAAGCACCATATATTTT.